These T cell receptor beta chains were read from a single sample in a study of low-dose radiotherapy and immunotherapy resistance in tumors. In TCRdb, the reads were re-called with MiXCR into one record per CDR3 protein. Of 40,000 or so distinct CDR3 sequences detected, around 30% appear once; the ten largest clones hold about 3.9%. The material was PBMCs, obtained before treatment. The receptors shown here come from a male donor with gallbladder cancer. CDR3s include the opening cysteine and the closing phenylalanine or tryptophan. Each record gives: CDR3 protein, CDR3 DNA, J gene, clone size, D gene, V gene. D genes are given only for firm matches. Where a row states a size, it is once, few, many or the class of an expanded clone; other rows omit it.

CDR3: CSVESPTSLYQETQYF
DNA: TGCAGCGTTGAATCACCGACTAGCCTGTACCAAGAGACCCAGTACTTC
J: TRBJ2-5
size: -
D: TRBD2
V: TRBV29-1

CDR3: CASSTKGGTGELFF
DNA: TGTGCCAGCAGTACAAAGGGGGGCACCGGGGAGCTGTTTTTT
J: TRBJ2-2
size: -
D: -
V: TRBV9

CDR3: CSAGAGGRTYEQYF
DNA: TGCAGTGCTGGAGCGGGAGGGCGCACCTACGAGCAGTACTTC
J: TRBJ2-7
size: many
D: TRBD2
V: TRBV20-1

CDR3: CASSYGGTTNTDTQYF
DNA: TGTGCCAGCAGTTACGGCGGGACTACCAACACAGATACGCAGTATTTT
J: TRBJ2-3
size: -
D: TRBD2
V: TRBV6-2/TRBV6-3

CDR3: CASSPRQGRNTIYF
DNA: TGTGCCAGCAGTCCCAGACAGGGAAGAAACACCATATATTTT
J: TRBJ1-3
size: many
D: TRBD1
V: TRBV27

CDR3: CASSSLRNEQFF
DNA: TGTGCCAGCAGTTCCCTCCGCAATGAGCAGTTCTTC
J: TRBJ2-1
size: many
D: -
V: TRBV28

CDR3: CASSYGAGRHEQYF
DNA: TGTGCCAGCAGTTACGGGGCAGGGAGGCACGAGCAGTACTTC
J: TRBJ2-7
size: -
D: -
V: TRBV6-5

CDR3: CASRGQGALGELFF
DNA: TGTGCCAGTCGGGGACAGGGCGCGCTCGGGGAGCTGTTTTTT
J: TRBJ2-2
size: -
D: TRBD1
V: TRBV7-9

CDR3: CASGLVYGGNVPETQYF
DNA: TGTGCTAGTGGTTTGGTATACGGGGGTAACGTCCCGGAGACCCAGTACTTC
J: TRBJ2-5
size: -
D: -
V: TRBV12-5

CDR3: CASSLSPAVQPQHF
DNA: TGTGCCAGCAGCTTATCCCCCGCTGTGCAGCCCCAGCATTTT
J: TRBJ1-5
size: -
D: -
V: TRBV7-9

CDR3: CASRQSGVPYNEQFF
DNA: TGTGCAAGTCGCCAATCAGGGGTGCCCTACAATGAGCAGTTCTTC
J: TRBJ2-1
size: few
D: -
V: TRBV12-2

CDR3: CASSWALAGGSYTDTQYF
DNA: TGTGCCAGCAGTTGGGCACTAGCGGGAGGATCCTACACAGATACGCAGTATTTT
J: TRBJ2-3
size: medium-sized
D: TRBD2
V: TRBV28

CDR3: CASIDILSGVPSTDTQYF
DNA: TGCGCCAGCATCGACATATTATCGGGGGTTCCTAGCACAGATACGCAGTATTTT
J: TRBJ2-3
size: many
D: -
V: TRBV5-1

CDR3: CSAYWDNEQFF
DNA: TGCAGTGCTTACTGGGACAATGAGCAGTTCTTC
J: TRBJ2-1
size: few
D: -
V: TRBV20-1

CDR3: CASSQGYESYNEQFF
DNA: TGTGCCAGCAGCCAAGGTTACGAGTCCTACAATGAGCAGTTCTTC
J: TRBJ2-1
size: many
D: -
V: TRBV3-1

CDR3: CASSFAGIDGYTF
DNA: TGTGCCAGCAGCTTTGCAGGGATTGATGGCTACACCTTC
J: TRBJ1-2
size: few
D: -
V: TRBV5-3

CDR3: CASSLTLREQFF
DNA: TGTGCCAGCAGCTTAACACTCCGGGAGCAGTTCTTC
J: TRBJ2-1
size: many
D: -
V: TRBV7-2

CDR3: CASSQVTVIGLGEKLFF
DNA: TGCGCCAGCAGCCAAGTGACAGTTATAGGGTTAGGTGAAAAACTGTTTTTT
J: TRBJ1-4
size: few
D: -
V: TRBV4-3

CDR3: CASSSPGTSEYNEQFF
DNA: TGTGCCAGCAGTTCGCCCGGGACTAGCGAGTACAATGAGCAGTTCTTC
J: TRBJ2-1
size: -
D: TRBD2
V: TRBV28

CDR3: CASSPPLGSNEQFF
DNA: TGTGCCAGCAGCCCCCCCCTGGGGTCCAATGAGCAGTTCTTC
J: TRBJ2-1
size: -
D: -
V: TRBV13

CDR3: CASTLGDGGEFF
DNA: TGTGCCAGCACCCTAGGGGACGGAGGGGAGTTCTTC
J: TRBJ2-1
size: -
D: -
V: TRBV27

CDR3: CASSEEGGAYSYNSPLHF
DNA: TGTGCCAGCAGTGAAGAGGGGGGAGCGTACTCCTATAATTCACCCCTCCACTTT
J: TRBJ1-6
size: few
D: -
V: TRBV6-1

CDR3: CASSPQRDQLGTQYF
DNA: TGTGCCAGCAGTCCCCAACGGGACCAACTAGGGACCCAGTACTTC
J: TRBJ2-5
size: -
D: -
V: TRBV12-3/TRBV12-4

CDR3: CASSFAGGITDTQYF
DNA: TGCGCCAGCAGCTTTGCGGGGGGGATCACAGATACGCAGTATTTT
J: TRBJ2-3
size: -
D: TRBD2
V: TRBV5-1

CDR3: CASSQEPQGGDYNSPLHF
DNA: TGTGCCAGCAGCCAAGAACCACAGGGAGGGGACTATAATTCACCCCTCCACTTT
J: TRBJ1-6
size: many
D: -
V: TRBV4-2

CDR3: CSAREFGRTSGAYEQYF
DNA: TGCAGTGCTAGAGAATTTGGTAGGACTAGCGGAGCCTACGAGCAGTACTTC
J: TRBJ2-7
size: -
D: TRBD2
V: TRBV20-1

CDR3: CSAGGLAGQFYEQYF
DNA: TGCAGTGCCGGGGGACTAGCGGGGCAGTTCTACGAGCAGTACTTC
J: TRBJ2-7
size: many
D: TRBD2
V: TRBV20-1

CDR3: CASSLSGGGGTNEQFF
DNA: TGCGCCAGCTCCCTCTCCGGCGGGGGGGGAACGAATGAGCAGTTCTTC
J: TRBJ2-1
size: many
D: TRBD2
V: TRBV5-1

CDR3: CASSFGQRASPSYNEQFF
DNA: TGTGCCAGCAGTTTCGGGCAGCGGGCTTCCCCCTCCTACAATGAGCAGTTCTTC
J: TRBJ2-1
size: few
D: -
V: TRBV5-8

CDR3: CASSRMGGLVSYEQYF
DNA: TGTGCCAGCAGCCGCATGGGGGGACTAGTCTCCTACGAGCAGTACTTC
J: TRBJ2-7
size: many
D: TRBD2
V: TRBV5-6

CDR3: CASRVGGNTGELFF
DNA: TGTGCCAGCAGGGTGGGGGGGAACACCGGGGAGCTGTTTTTT
J: TRBJ2-2
size: medium-sized
D: -
V: TRBV28

CDR3: CSARDTQSYEQFF
DNA: TGCAGTGCTAGAGATACACAAAGCTATGAGCAGTTCTTC
J: TRBJ2-1
size: once
D: -
V: TRBV20-1

CDR3: CASKPAVSYEQYF
DNA: TGTGCCAGTAAGCCAGCCGTCTCCTACGAGCAGTACTTC
J: TRBJ2-7
size: -
D: -
V: TRBV19

CDR3: CASSAVQGGTEAFF
DNA: TGTGCCAGCAGCGCCGTTCAGGGGGGAACTGAAGCTTTCTTT
J: TRBJ1-1
size: -
D: TRBD1
V: TRBV9

CDR3: CASSQSGDRDSNQPQHF
DNA: TGCGCCAGCAGTCAATCAGGGGACAGAGATAGCAATCAGCCCCAGCATTTT
J: TRBJ1-5
size: many
D: TRBD1
V: TRBV23-1

CDR3: CSAITGGAGGELFF
DNA: TGCAGTGCTATAACAGGGGGCGCGGGCGGGGAGCTGTTTTTT
J: TRBJ2-2
size: many
D: TRBD1
V: TRBV20-1

CDR3: CSAGTGGYEQYF
DNA: TGCAGTGCTGGGACAGGGGGCTACGAGCAGTACTTC
J: TRBJ2-7
size: many
D: TRBD1
V: TRBV20-1

CDR3: CSAPRGPSYNEQFF
DNA: TGCAGTGCCCCTAGGGGGCCCTCCTACAATGAGCAGTTCTTC
J: TRBJ2-1
size: -
D: TRBD1
V: TRBV20-1

CDR3: CASSFSPGGAYEQYF
DNA: TGTGCCAGCAGCTTCTCCCCTGGCGGGGCCTACGAGCAGTACTTC
J: TRBJ2-7
size: -
D: -
V: TRBV5-3

CDR3: CASSKKIFGTVGLAAEETQYF
DNA: TGCGCCAGCAGCAAGAAAATTTTTGGGACAGTCGGACTAGCGGCTGAGGAGACCCAGTACTTC
J: TRBJ2-5
size: few
D: TRBD2
V: TRBV5-1

CDR3: CASSEQGNGYTF
DNA: TGTGCCAGCAGTGAACAGGGTAACGGCTACACCTTC
J: TRBJ1-2
size: many
D: -
V: TRBV6-4

CDR3: CASSIRDQNSPLHF
DNA: TGTGCCAGTAGTATACGAGATCAGAATTCACCCCTCCACTTT
J: TRBJ1-6
size: many
D: -
V: TRBV19

CDR3: CASSGGSNYEQYF
DNA: TGTGCCAGCAGTGGCGGGAGCAACTACGAGCAGTACTTC
J: TRBJ2-7
size: many
D: TRBD2
V: TRBV6-2/TRBV6-3

CDR3: CSARGIVAYEQYF
DNA: TGCAGTGCTAGAGGAATAGTGGCCTACGAGCAGTACTTC
J: TRBJ2-7
size: many
D: -
V: TRBV20-1

CDR3: CASSATGTGRQETQYF
DNA: TGTGCCAGCAGCGCGACCGGGACAGGTAGACAAGAGACCCAGTACTTC
J: TRBJ2-5
size: many
D: TRBD1
V: TRBV14

CDR3: CSVRDTEAFF
DNA: TGCAGCGTTAGGGACACTGAAGCTTTCTTT
J: TRBJ1-1
size: -
D: -
V: TRBV29-1

CDR3: CASSPAGAGELFF
DNA: TGTGCCAGCAGCCCGGCGGGGGCCGGGGAGCTGTTTTTT
J: TRBJ2-2
size: -
D: TRBD2
V: TRBV5-5

CDR3: CASSPGQYNSPLHF
DNA: TGTGCCAGCAGTCCGGGACAGTATAATTCACCCCTCCACTTT
J: TRBJ1-6
size: once
D: TRBD1
V: TRBV2

CDR3: CASSLPPGTGSGELFF
DNA: TGTGCCAGCAGCTTGCCCCCGGGGACAGGGTCTGGGGAGCTGTTTTTT
J: TRBJ2-2
size: -
D: TRBD1
V: TRBV5-4

CDR3: CASSGGRFSTDTQYF
DNA: TGCGCCAGCAGCGGGGGCAGGTTTAGCACAGATACGCAGTATTTT
J: TRBJ2-3
size: -
D: -
V: TRBV10-1

CDR3: CASSQEGGGEYKEQYF
DNA: TGTGCCAGCAGCCAAGAAGGCGGTGGGGAGTACAAAGAGCAGTACTTC
J: TRBJ2-7
size: many
D: -
V: TRBV3-1

CDR3: CASSAQGKGEAFF
DNA: TGTGCCAGTAGTGCGCAGGGTAAGGGCGAAGCTTTCTTT
J: TRBJ1-1
size: many
D: -
V: TRBV19

CDR3: CASSRGHYEQYF
DNA: TGTGCCAGCAGCCGGGGTCACTACGAGCAGTACTTC
J: TRBJ2-7
size: medium-sized
D: -
V: TRBV28

CDR3: CASSQPSGGGNTEAFF
DNA: TGCGCCAGCAGCCAACCCAGTGGAGGGGGGAACACTGAAGCTTTCTTT
J: TRBJ1-1
size: many
D: -
V: TRBV4-1